This T cell receptor beta chain was obtained from a study of blood T cell repertoires in COVID-19. Study at large: COVID-19 samples, acute and convalescent, were from the United States, Italy and Spain.

Sequencing was performed with immunoSEQ multiplex PCR; in TCRdb, only in-frame clones are kept and a portion is missing. The sample contains some 340,000 clones, 90% of which appear only once. The CDR3 sequence is 16 residues long. CDR1 and CDR2 (germline): SNHLY, FYNNEI. The ends lost 6 bases at V and 4 bases at J; junction bases unmatched: 8. Participants' reported clinical history set cohort assignment. Within the 2 weeks before study entry, each person in the exposed group met a COVID-19 case. Sequences were obtained from PBMCs or T cells enriched from blood (not recorded which). The sequence came from a woman aged 25 to 39 who had been exposed to COVID-19. The J gene is TRBJ1-6, the V gene TRBV2; the match to TRBD1 covers 8 bases. The CDR3 loop reads CASRGAGGRYNSPLHF. The CDR3 DNA is TGTGCCAGCAGGGGAGCAGGGGGCAGGTATAATTCACCCCTCCACTTT. Full variable domain (remainder filled in from reference TRBV2 and TRBJ1-6): EPEVTQTPSHQVTQMGQEVILRCVPISNHLYFYWYRQILGQKVEFLVSFYNNEISEKSEIFDDQFSVERPDGSNFTLKIRSTKLEDSAMYFCASRGAGGRYNSPLHFGNGTRLTVT.